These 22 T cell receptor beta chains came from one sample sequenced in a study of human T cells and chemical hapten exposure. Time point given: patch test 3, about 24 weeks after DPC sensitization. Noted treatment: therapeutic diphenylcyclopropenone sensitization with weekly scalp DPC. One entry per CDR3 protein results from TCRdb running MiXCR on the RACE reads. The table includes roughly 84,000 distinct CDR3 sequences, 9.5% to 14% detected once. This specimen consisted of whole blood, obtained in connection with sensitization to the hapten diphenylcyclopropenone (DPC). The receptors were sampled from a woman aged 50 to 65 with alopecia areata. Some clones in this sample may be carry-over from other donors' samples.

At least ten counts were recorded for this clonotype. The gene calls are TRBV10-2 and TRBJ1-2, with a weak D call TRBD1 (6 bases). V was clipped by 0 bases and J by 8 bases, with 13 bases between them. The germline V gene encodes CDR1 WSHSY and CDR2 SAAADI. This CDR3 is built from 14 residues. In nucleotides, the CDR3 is TGCGCCAGCAGTGAGTCGGGACAAGGATCCGGCTACACCTTC. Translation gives CASSESGQGSGYTF.

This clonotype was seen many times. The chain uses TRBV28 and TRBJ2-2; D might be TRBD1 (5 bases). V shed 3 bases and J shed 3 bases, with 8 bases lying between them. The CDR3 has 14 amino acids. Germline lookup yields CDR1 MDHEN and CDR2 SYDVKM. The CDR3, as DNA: TGTGCCAGCAGTTTTAAGGGGTACACCGGGGAGCTGTTTTTT. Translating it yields CASSFKGYTGELFF.

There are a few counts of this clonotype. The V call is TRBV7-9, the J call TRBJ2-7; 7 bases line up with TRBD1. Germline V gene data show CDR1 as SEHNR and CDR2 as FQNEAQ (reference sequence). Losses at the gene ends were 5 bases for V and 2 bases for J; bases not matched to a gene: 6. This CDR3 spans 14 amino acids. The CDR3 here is CASSPGTAAYEQYF. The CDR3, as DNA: TGTGCCAGCAGCCCCGGGACAGCAGCCTACGAGCAGTACTTC.

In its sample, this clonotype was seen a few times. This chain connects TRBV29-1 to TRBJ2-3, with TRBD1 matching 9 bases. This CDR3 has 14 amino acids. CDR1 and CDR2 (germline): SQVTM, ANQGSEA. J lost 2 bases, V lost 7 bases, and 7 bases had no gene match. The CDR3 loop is CSGYRGLDTDTQYF. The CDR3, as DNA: TGCAGCGGATACAGGGGGCTCGACACAGATACGCAGTATTTT.

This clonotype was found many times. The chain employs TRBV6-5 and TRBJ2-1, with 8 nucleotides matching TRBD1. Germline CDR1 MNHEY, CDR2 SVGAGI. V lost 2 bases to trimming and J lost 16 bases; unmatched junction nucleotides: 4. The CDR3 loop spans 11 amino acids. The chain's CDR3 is CASSYRTGIFF. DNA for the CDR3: TGTGCCAGCAGTTACCGGACAGGGATATTCTTC.

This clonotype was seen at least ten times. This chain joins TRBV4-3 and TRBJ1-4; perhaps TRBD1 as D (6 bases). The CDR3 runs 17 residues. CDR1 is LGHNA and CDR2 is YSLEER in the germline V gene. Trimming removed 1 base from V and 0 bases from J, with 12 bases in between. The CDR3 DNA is TGCGCCAGCAGCCAAGGCCCCCAGGGGTCAACTAATGAAAAACTGTTTTTT. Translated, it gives CASSQGPQGSTNEKLFF.

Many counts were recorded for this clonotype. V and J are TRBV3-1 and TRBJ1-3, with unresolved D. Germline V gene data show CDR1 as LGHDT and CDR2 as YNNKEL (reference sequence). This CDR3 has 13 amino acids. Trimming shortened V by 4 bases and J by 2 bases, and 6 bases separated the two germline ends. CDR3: CASSLGPGNTIYF. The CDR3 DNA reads TGTGCCAGCAGCCTGGGTCCTGGAAACACCATATATTTT.

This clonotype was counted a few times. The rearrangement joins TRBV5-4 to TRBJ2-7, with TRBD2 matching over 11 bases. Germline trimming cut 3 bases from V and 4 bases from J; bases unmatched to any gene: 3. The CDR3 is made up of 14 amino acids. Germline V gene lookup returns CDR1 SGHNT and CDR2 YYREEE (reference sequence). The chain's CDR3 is CASSSTSGDYEQYF. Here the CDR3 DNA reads TGTGCCAGCAGCTCGACTAGCGGGGATTACGAGCAGTACTTC.

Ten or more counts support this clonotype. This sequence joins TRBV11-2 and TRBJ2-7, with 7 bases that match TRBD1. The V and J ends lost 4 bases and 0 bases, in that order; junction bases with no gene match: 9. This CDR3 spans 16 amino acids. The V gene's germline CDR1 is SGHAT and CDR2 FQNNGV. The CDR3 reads CASSSKGATSSYEQYF. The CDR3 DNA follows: TGTGCCAGCAGCTCAAAGGGGGCTACGAGCTCCTACGAGCAGTACTTC.

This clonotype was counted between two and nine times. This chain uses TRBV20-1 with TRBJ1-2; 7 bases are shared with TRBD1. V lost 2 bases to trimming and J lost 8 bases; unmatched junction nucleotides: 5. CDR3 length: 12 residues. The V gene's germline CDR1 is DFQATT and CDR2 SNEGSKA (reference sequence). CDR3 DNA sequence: TGCAGTGCTAGAAACCAGGGGGACGGCTACACCTTC. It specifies CSARNQGDGYTF.

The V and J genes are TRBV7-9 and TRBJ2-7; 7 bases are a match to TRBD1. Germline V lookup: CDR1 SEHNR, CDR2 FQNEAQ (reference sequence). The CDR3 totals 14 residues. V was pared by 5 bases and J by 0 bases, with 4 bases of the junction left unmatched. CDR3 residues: CASSRGQFSYEQYF. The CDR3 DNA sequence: TGTGCCAGCAGCAGGGGACAGTTCTCCTACGAGCAGTACTTC.

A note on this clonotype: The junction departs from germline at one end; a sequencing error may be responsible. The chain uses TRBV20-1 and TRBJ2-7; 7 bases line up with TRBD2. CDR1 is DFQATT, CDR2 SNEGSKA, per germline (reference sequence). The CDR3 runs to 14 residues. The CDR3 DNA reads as TGCAGTGCCAGAGATCCCGGGAGGTCCTACGAGCAGTACTTC. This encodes CSARDPGRSYEQYF.

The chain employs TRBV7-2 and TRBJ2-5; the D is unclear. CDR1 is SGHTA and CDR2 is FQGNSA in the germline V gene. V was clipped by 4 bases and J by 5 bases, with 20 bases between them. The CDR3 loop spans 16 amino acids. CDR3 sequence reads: CASSSPPLALRETQYF. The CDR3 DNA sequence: TGTGCCAGCAGCTCCCCTCCGCTGGCCCTCCGGGAGACCCAGTACTTC.

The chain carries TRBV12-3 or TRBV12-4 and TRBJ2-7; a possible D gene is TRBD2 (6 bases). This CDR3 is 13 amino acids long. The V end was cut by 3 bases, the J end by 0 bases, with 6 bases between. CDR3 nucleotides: TGTGCCAGCAGTTTGGACTACTCCTACGAGCAGTACTTC. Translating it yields CASSLDYSYEQYF.

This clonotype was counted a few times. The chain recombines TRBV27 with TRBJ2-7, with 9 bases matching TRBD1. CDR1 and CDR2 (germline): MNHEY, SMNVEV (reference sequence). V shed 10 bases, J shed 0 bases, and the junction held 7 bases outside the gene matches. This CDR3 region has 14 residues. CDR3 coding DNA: TGTGCCACCATGGACAGGGGACTCTCCTACGAGCAGTACTTC. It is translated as CATMDRGLSYEQYF.

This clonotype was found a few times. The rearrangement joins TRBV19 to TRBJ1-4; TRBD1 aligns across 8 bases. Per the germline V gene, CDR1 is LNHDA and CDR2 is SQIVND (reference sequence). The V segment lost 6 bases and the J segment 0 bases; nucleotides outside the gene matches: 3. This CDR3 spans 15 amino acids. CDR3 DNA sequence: TGTGCCAGTAGGCCGGGACAGGCAACTAATGAAAAACTGTTTTTT. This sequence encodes CASRPGQATNEKLFF. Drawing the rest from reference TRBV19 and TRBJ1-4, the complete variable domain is DGGITQSPKYLFRKEGQNVTLSCEQNLNHDAMYWYRQDPGQGLRLIYYSQIVNDFQKGDIAEGYSVSREKKESFPLTVTSAQKNPTAFYLCASRPGQATNEKLFFGSGTQLSVL.

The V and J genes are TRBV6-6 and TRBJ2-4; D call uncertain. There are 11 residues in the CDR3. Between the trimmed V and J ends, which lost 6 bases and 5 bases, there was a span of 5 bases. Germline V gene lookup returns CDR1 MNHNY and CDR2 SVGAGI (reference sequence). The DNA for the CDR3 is TGTGCCAGCAGAGAGGAAAACATTCAGTACTTC. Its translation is CASREENIQYF.

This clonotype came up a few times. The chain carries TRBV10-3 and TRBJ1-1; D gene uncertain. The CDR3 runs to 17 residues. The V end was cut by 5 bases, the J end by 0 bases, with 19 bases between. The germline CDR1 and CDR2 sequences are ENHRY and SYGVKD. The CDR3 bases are TGTGCCATCAGTTCTCATAAGACGCAATCGATGAACACTGAAGCTTTCTTT. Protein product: CAISSHKTQSMNTEAFF.

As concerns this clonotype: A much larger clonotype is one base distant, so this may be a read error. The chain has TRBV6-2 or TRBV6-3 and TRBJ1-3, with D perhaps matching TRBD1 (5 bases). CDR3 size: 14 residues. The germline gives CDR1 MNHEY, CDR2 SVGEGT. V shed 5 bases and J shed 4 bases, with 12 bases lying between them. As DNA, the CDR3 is TGTGCCAGCAGTCCCAGGGTCGCCGGAAACACCATATATTTT. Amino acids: CASSPRVAGNTIYF.

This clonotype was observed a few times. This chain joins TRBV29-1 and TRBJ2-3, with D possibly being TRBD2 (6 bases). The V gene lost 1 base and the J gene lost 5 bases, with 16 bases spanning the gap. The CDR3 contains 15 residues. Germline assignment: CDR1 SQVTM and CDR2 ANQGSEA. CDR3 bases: TGCAGCGTTGAAGTAGGTAGCGGAATGGGAGATACGCAGTATTTT. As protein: CSVEVGSGMGDTQYF.

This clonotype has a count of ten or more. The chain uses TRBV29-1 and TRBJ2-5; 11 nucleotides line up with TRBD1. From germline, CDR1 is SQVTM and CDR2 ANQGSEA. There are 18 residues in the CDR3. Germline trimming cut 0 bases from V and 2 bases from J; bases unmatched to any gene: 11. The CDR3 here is CSVEDWRTGGSPQETQYF. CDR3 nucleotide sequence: TGCAGCGTTGAAGACTGGAGGACAGGGGGCTCACCACAAGAGACCCAGTACTTC.

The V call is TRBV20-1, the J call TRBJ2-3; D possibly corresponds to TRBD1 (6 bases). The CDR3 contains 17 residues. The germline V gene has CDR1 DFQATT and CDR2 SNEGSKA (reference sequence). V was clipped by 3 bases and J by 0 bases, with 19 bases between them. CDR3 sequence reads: CSARDSIQGFSTDTQYF. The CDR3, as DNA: TGCAGTGCTAGGGATTCGATACAGGGTTTTAGCACAGATACGCAGTATTTT.